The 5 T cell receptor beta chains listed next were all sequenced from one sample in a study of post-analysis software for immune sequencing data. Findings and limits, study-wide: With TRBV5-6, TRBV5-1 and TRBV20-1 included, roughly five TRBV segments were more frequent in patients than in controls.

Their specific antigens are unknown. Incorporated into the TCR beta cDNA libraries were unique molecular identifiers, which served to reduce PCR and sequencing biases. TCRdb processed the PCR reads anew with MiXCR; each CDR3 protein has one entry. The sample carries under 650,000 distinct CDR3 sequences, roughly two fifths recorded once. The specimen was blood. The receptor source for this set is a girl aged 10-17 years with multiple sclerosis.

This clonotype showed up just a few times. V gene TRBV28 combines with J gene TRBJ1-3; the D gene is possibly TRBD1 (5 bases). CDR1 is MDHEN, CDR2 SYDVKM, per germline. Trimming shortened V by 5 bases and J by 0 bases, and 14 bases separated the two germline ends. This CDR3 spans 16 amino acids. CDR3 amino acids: CASSLPRQSSGNTIYF. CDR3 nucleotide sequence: TGTGCCAGCAGTCTACCGAGACAGTCCTCTGGAAACACCATATATTTT.

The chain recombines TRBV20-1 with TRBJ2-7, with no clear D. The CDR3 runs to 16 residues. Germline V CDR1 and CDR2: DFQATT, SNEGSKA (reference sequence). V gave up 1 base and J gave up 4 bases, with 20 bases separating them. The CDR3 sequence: CSARGLSGDTKYEQYF. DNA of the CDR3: TGCAGTGCTAGAGGGCTCTCAGGAGACACTAAATACGAGCAGTACTTC.

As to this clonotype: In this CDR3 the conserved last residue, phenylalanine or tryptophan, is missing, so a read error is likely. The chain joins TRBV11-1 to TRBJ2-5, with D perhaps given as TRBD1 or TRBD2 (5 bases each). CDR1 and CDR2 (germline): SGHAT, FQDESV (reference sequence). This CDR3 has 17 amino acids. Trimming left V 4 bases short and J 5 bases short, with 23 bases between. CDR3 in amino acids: CASSSALRGRYQETQYC. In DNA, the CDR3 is TGTGCCAGCAGCTCGGCCCTTAGGGGACGATATCAGGAGACCCAGTACTGC.

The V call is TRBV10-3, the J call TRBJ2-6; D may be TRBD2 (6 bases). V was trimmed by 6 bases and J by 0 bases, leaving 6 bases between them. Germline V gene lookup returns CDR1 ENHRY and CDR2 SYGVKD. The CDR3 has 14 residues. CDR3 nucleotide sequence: TGTGCCATCAGCGGGAGCTCTGGGGCCAACGTCCTGACTTTC. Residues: CAISGSSGANVLTF.

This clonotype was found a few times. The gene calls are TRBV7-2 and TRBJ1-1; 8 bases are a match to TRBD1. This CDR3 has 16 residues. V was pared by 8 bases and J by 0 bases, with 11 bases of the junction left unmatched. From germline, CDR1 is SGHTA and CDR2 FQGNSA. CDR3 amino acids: CASGDRTGSVNTEAFF. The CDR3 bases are TGTGCCAGCGGCGACCGGACAGGGTCAGTGAACACTGAAGCTTTCTTT.